The next 3 T cell receptor beta chains were all read from a single sample in a study of blood T cell repertoires in COVID-19. TCRdb keeps only in-frame clones here, not all; method: immunoSEQ multiplex PCR. In the table there are 65,000 to 75,000 clones, 80% of which are singletons. The sequencing sample was made of peripheral blood. Receptors were obtained from a human donor in a cohort sampled during active COVID-19.

The chain couples TRBV6-5 to TRBJ2-7, with D maybe TRBD1 (6 bases). The V gene lost 6 bases and the J gene lost 3 bases, with 18 bases spanning the gap. CDR3 length equals 15 residues. CDR1 and CDR2 from the germline V gene are MNHEY and SVGAGI. CDR3 residues: CASRSPGTNNYEQYF. Here the CDR3 DNA reads TGTGCCAGCAGGTCCCCGGGGACAAATAACTACGAGCAGTACTTC.

The CDR3 is CASSQAGGARGGNTIYF. The CDR3 bases are TGCGCCAGCAGCCAAGCGGGGGGGGCGCGGGGCGGAAACACCATATATTTT. The J gene is TRBJ1-3, the V gene TRBV4-3; maybe TRBD1 (6 bases). Germline-derived CDR1 and CDR2 are LGHNA and YSLEER. Trimming left V 1 base short and J 4 bases short, with 17 bases between. The CDR3 loop spans 17 amino acids.

V is TRBV4-2 and J is TRBJ2-3; 9 nucleotides match TRBD2. This CDR3 spans 16 amino acids. V gave up 0 bases and J gave up 6 bases; unmatched junction bases: 7. Germline-derived CDR1 and CDR2 are LGHNA and YNFKEQ. The CDR3: CASSQDQGGGADTQYF. The DNA for the CDR3 is TGTGCCAGCAGCCAAGATCAAGGCGGGGGGGCGGATACGCAGTATTTT.